The clone carrying this T cell receptor (beta chain) showed up just a few times. Its target is not known. This specimen comes from a study of Ad26.COV2.S vaccination and SARS-CoV-2 variants. Notes on the study in general: Non-spike TCR breadth did not differ much between vaccine and placebo recipients.

Trimming shortened V by 5 bases and J by 5 bases, and 10 bases separated the two germline ends. Germline V CDR1 and CDR2: SEHNR, FQNEAQ (reference sequence). The CDR3 extends over 14 amino acids. Repertoires were generated with immunoSEQ multiplex PCR, while TCRdb's copy carries only in-frame clones and drops some. The sample has about 140,000 clones; 86% are singletons. The chain is built from TRBV7-9 and TRBJ1-6; D is unclear. The sequence was obtained from a human donor who had recovered from COVID-19. Sequenced here: peripheral blood, sampled after recovery from COVID-19. The CDR3 loop is CASSQGRDNSPLHF. DNA of the CDR3: TGTGCCAGCAGCCAAGGGCGGGATAATTCACCCCTCCACTTT.